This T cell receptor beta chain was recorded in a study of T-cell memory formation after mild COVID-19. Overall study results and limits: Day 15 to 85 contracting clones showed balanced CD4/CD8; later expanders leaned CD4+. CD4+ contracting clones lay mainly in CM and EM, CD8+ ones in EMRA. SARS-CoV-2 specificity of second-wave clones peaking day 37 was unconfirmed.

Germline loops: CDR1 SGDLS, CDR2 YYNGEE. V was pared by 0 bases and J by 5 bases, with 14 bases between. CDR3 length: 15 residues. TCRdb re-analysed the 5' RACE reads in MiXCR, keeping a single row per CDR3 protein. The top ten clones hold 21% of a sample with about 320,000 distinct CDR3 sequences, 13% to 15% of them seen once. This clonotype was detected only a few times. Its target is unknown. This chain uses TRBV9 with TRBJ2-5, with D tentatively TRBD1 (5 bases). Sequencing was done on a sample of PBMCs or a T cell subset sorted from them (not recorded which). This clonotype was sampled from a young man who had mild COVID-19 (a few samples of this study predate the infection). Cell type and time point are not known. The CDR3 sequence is CASSVAIGVAETQYF. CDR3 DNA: TGTGCCAGCAGCGTAGCGATAGGGGTTGCGGAGACCCAGTACTTC.